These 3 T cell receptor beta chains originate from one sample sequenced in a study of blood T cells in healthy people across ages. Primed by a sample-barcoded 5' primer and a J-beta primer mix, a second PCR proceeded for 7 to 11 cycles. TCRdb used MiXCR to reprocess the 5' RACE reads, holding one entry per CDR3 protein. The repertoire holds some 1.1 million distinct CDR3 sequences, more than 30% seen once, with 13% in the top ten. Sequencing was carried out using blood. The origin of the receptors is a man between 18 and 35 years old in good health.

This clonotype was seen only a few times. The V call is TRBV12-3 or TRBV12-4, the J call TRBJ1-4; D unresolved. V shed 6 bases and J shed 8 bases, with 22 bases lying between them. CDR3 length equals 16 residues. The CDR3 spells CASRPIQTEEPEKLFF. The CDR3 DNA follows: TGTGCCAGCAGACCCATTCAAACAGAAGAACCAGAAAAACTGTTTTTT.

The CDR3 spells CSASSSGNTIYF. CDR3 bases: TGCAGTGCTAGTAGCTCTGGAAACACCATATATTTT. V gene TRBV20-1 combines with J gene TRBJ1-3; D not resolved. This CDR3 has 12 amino acids. Between the trimmed V and J ends, which lost 3 bases and 0 bases, there was a span of 3 bases. CDR1 is DFQATT, CDR2 SNEGSKA, per germline (reference sequence).

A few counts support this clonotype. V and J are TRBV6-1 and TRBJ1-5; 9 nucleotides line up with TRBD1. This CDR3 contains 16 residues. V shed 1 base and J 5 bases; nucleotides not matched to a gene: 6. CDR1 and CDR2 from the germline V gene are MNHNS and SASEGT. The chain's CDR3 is CASSEGRTGEDQPQHF. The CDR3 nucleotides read TGTGCCAGCAGTGAAGGACGGACAGGGGAAGATCAGCCCCAGCATTTT.